Each of the 30 T cell receptor beta chains below was sequenced from the same sample in a study of T-cell memory formation after mild COVID-19. TCRdb processed the 5' RACE reads anew with MiXCR; each CDR3 protein has one entry. Among 100,000 to 150,000 distinct CDR3 sequences listed, approximately 15% were seen once. The sequencing sample was made of PBMCs or a T cell subset sorted from them (not recorded which). These receptors all come from a man younger than 35 who had mild COVID-19 (a few samples of this study predate the infection). Cell type and time point are not known.

The chain uses TRBV7-2 and TRBJ1-5, with TRBD1 matching 7 bases. The CDR3 has 15 residues. The V and J ends lost 4 bases and 4 bases, in that order; junction bases with no gene match: 7. Germline lookup yields CDR1 SGHTA and CDR2 FQGNSA. The CDR3 sequence is CASSSRGVGNQPQHF. CDR3 sequence (DNA): TGTGCCAGCAGCTCCAGGGGGGTGGGTAATCAGCCCCAGCATTTT.

This clonotype was observed a handful of times. The chain is built from TRBV5-1 and TRBJ2-1; 10 nucleotides agree with TRBD2. The V gene's germline CDR1 is SGHRS and CDR2 YFSETQ. The CDR3 has 15 residues. The V gene end was trimmed by 4 bases and the J gene end by 5 bases; junction bases not matched to a gene: 6. The CDR3 region is CASSQGTSEHNEQFF. In DNA form, the CDR3 reads TGCGCCAGCAGCCAAGGGACTAGCGAGCACAATGAGCAGTTCTTC.

The table lists this clonotype with many counts. CDR3 in DNA: TGTGCCAGCAGTTCCGCCGGGGGATATGGCTACACCTTC. Translated: CASSSAGGYGYTF. The J gene is TRBJ1-2, the V gene TRBV12-3 or TRBV12-4; tentative D call: TRBD1 (5 bases). This CDR3 has 13 residues. Trimming left V 4 bases short and J 5 bases short, with 11 bases between.

This sequence joins TRBV7-8 and TRBJ1-2, with TRBD1 matching 9 bases. The CDR3 totals 15 residues. V dropped 5 bases and J dropped 7; count of bases not matched to a gene: 11. CDR1 is SGHVS, CDR2 FQNEAQ, per germline. Here the CDR3 reads CASSLQGQGRGGYTF. DNA for the CDR3: TGTGCCAGCAGCCTTCAGGGACAGGGCAGGGGTGGCTACACCTTC.

This clonotype was observed a handful of times. This chain joins TRBV12-3 or TRBV12-4 and TRBJ2-1; TRBD1 is a possible D gene (5 bases). The CDR3 totals 15 residues. Trimming shortened V by 6 bases and J by 0 bases, and 12 bases separated the two germline ends. CDR3: CASSETASSYNEQFF. For the CDR3, the DNA is TGTGCCAGCAGCGAGACAGCCTCCTCCTACAATGAGCAGTTCTTC.

This clonotype was counted at least ten times. The gene calls are TRBV27 and TRBJ2-7, with 7 bases matching TRBD2. The trim removed 2 bases at V and 5 bases at J, leaving 9 bases unmatched. This CDR3 has 15 residues. Germline V lookup: CDR1 MNHEY, CDR2 SMNVEV (reference sequence). This chain's CDR3 is CASSLRPGGLDEQYF. CDR3 sequence (DNA): TGTGCCAGCAGTTTAAGACCGGGGGGTTTGGACGAGCAGTACTTC.

This clonotype was observed a few times. This chain's CDR3 is CASSSRDSAETQYF. CDR3 sequence (DNA): TGTGCCAGCAGCTCCCGGGACAGTGCAGAGACCCAGTACTTC. The chain links TRBV11-3 to TRBJ2-5, with 7 bases aligning to TRBD1. The germline CDR1 and CDR2 sequences are SGHNT and YENEEA. The CDR3 extends over 14 amino acids. The V and J ends lost 4 bases and 4 bases, in that order; junction bases with no gene match: 6. Full variable domain (remainder filled in from reference TRBV11-3 and TRBJ2-5): EAGVVQSPRYKIIEKKQPVAFWCNPISGHNTLYWYLQNLGQGPELLIRYENEEAVDDSQLPKDRFSAERLKGVDSTLKIQPAELGDSAVYLCASSSRDSAETQYFGPGTRLLVL.

V usage is TRBV9 and J usage is TRBJ1-6; perhaps TRBD1 as D (5 bases). Germline V gene lookup returns CDR1 SGDLS and CDR2 YYNGEE. The CDR3 runs to 15 residues. The V and J ends lost 0 bases and 6 bases respectively, with 10 bases between them. This CDR3 is CASSVGGGSNSPLHF. The CDR3 DNA follows: TGTGCCAGCAGCGTAGGCGGGGGGAGTAATTCACCCCTCCACTTT. Supplemented by reference TRBV9 and TRBJ1-6, the full variable domain reads DSGVTQTPKHLITATGQRVTLRCSPRSGDLSVYWYQQSLDQGLQFLIQYYNGEERAKGNILERFSAQQFPDLHSELNLSSLELGDSALYFCASSVGGGSNSPLHFGNGTRLTVT.

The rearrangement joins TRBV12-3 or TRBV12-4 to TRBJ2-5; D may be TRBD1 or TRBD2 (5 bases each). The length of the CDR3 is 14 residues. Trimming stripped 3 bases from V and 4 bases from J, with 12 bases between. CDR3 sequence: CASSFFEGRETQYF. CDR3 in DNA: TGTGCCAGCAGTTTTTTTGAGGGGAGAGAGACCCAGTACTTC.

In this sample, this clonotype turned up a few times. The chain couples TRBV25-1 to TRBJ2-1; the D gene is possibly TRBD2 (6 bases). The V gene's germline CDR1 is MGHDK and CDR2 SYGVNS. V gave up 4 bases and J gave up 2 bases, with 9 bases separating them. The CDR3 is made up of 14 amino acids. DNA for the CDR3: TGTGCCAGCAGTGGCACGGGGGCCTACAATGAGCAGTTCTTC. Protein product: CASSGTGAYNEQFF.

This clonotype was seen a handful of times. V gene TRBV7-2 combines with J gene TRBJ1-1; 7 bases line up with TRBD1. The CDR3 totals 15 residues. The junction had 7 bases not matched to a gene; V was cut back by 5 bases and J by 1 base. Germline assignment: CDR1 SGHTA and CDR2 FQGNSA. CDR3 region: CASSGQAVSNTEAFF. The CDR3 nucleotides are TGTGCCAGCAGCGGACAGGCAGTTTCGAACACTGAAGCTTTCTTT.

The gene calls are TRBV6-5 and TRBJ1-1, with 10 bases that match TRBD1. The CDR3 length is 15 residues. J was trimmed by 6 bases and V by 6 bases; bases with no gene match: 10. Germline CDR1 MNHEY, CDR2 SVGAGI. CDR3 coding DNA: TGTGCCAGCAGAGAACCGGGACAGGGGAGTGCTGAAGCTTTCTTT. It translates to CASREPGQGSAEAFF.

Ten or more counts support this clonotype. The chain joins TRBV7-2 to TRBJ1-1; 10 positions match TRBD1. This CDR3 region has 14 residues. The germline V gene encodes CDR1 SGHTA and CDR2 FQGNSA. The V segment lost 5 bases and the J segment 8 bases; nucleotides outside the gene matches: 8. The CDR3 reads CASSRRTGGEEAFF. In DNA, the CDR3 is TGTGCCAGCAGCCGGAGGACAGGGGGAGAAGAAGCTTTCTTT.

This clonotype turned up a few times. The rearrangement links TRBV21-1 to TRBJ2-7; TRBD1 is taken as the D call from the table, unchecked against the DNA. TRBV21-1 is deemed a pseudogene. The CDR3 loop spans 16 amino acids. The DNA for the CDR3 is TGTGCCAGCAGCCCCCGGGACAGGATCCCACCCTACGAGCAGTACTTC. This encodes CASSPRDRIPPYEQYF.

The chain is built from TRBV15 and TRBJ2-3; perhaps TRBD1 as D (6 bases). Germline V CDR1 and CDR2: LNHNV, YYDKDF (reference sequence). Trimming stripped 3 bases from V and 0 bases from J, with 7 bases between. The CDR3 is 14 amino acids. This chain's CDR3 is CATSSGTSTDTQYF. The CDR3 nucleotides are TGTGCCACCAGCAGTGGGACAAGCACAGATACGCAGTATTTT.

This clonotype has more than one count but fewer than ten. The chain joins TRBV5-1 to TRBJ2-5; TRBD2 matches 7 bases. Germline CDR1 is SGHRS and CDR2 is YFSETQ. Losses at the gene ends were 6 bases for V and 5 bases for J; bases not matched to a gene: 10. CDR3 size: 14 residues. The CDR3 nucleotides are TGCGCCAGCAAGGTCGGGGGGTTCCGGGAGACCCAGTACTTC. It is translated as CASKVGGFRETQYF.

V gene TRBV7-9 combines with J gene TRBJ2-2; 10 nucleotides match TRBD2. The CDR3 length is 17 residues. Looked up from germline, CDR1 is SEHNR and CDR2 is FQNEAQ (reference sequence). V shed 6 bases and J 2 bases; nucleotides not matched to a gene: 9. CDR3: CASRQLAGNPNTGELFF. CDR3 DNA sequence: TGTGCCAGCAGACAACTAGCGGGGAACCCAAACACCGGGGAGCTGTTTTTT. The whole variable domain, filled in from reference TRBV7-9 and TRBJ2-2, reads DTGVSQNPRHKITKRGQNVTFRCDPISEHNRLYWYRQTLGQGPEFLTYFQNEAQLEKSRLLSDRFSAERPKGSFSTLEIQRTEQGDSAMYLCASRQLAGNPNTGELFFGEGSRLTVL.

The genes are TRBV2 and TRBJ1-1, with D unresolved. This CDR3 region has 15 residues. The germline CDR1 and CDR2 sequences are SNHLY and FYNNEI. The germline V and J ends were trimmed by 4 bases and 1 base, with 13 bases remaining between them. CDR3 nucleotide sequence: TGTGCCAGCAGTGTACGAAAAGGAACGAACACTGAAGCTTTCTTT. This encodes CASSVRKGTNTEAFF.

V gene TRBV28 combines with J gene TRBJ2-7; weak D call: TRBD1 (6 bases). The germline V gene has CDR1 MDHEN and CDR2 SYDVKM. Trimming left V 5 bases short and J 3 bases short, with 11 bases between. The CDR3 is 13 amino acids. The CDR3 protein is CASSKDSDYEQYV. The CDR3 nucleotides are TGTGCCAGCAGTAAGGACAGTGACTACGAGCAGTACGTC.

By share, this clonotype ranks as medium-sized. This chain links TRBV5-1 with TRBJ2-2; TRBD2 is a possible D gene (6 bases). In germline, CDR1 is SGHRS, CDR2 YFSETQ. The CDR3 loop spans 15 amino acids. V lost 0 bases, J lost 3 bases, and 9 bases lay in between. Here the CDR3 reads CASSLDPGDTGELFF. The CDR3 nucleotides read TGCGCCAGCAGCTTGGACCCGGGGGACACCGGGGAGCTGTTTTTT.

This clonotype was seen at least ten times. V gene TRBV5-1 combines with J gene TRBJ1-1, with 7 positions matching TRBD1. V gave up 3 bases and J gave up 5 bases; unmatched junction bases: 7. Germline V CDR1 and CDR2: SGHRS, YFSETQ. This CDR3 contains 14 residues. CDR3 nucleotides: TGCGCCAGCAGCTCCGGGACAGAGGGGACTGAAGCTTTCTTT. This gives the protein CASSSGTEGTEAFF. The variable domain in full, with the rest retrieved from reference TRBV5-1 and TRBJ1-1, is KAGVTQTPRYLIKTRGQQVTLSCSPISGHRSVSWYQQTPGQGLQFLFEYFSETQRNKGNFPGRFSGRQFSNSRSEMNVSTLELGDSALYLCASSSGTEGTEAFFGQGTRLTVV.

The table lists this clonotype with a few counts. V usage is TRBV28 and J usage is TRBJ2-1; no reliable D call. Per germline, CDR1 MDHEN and CDR2 SYDVKM. CDR3 length: 14 residues. V lost 5 bases and J 0 bases, leaving 8 bases between the germline ends. CDR3 loop: CASSIVSSYNEQFF. The CDR3, as DNA: TGTGCCAGCAGTATTGTAAGCTCCTACAATGAGCAGTTCTTC.

CDR3 in amino acids: CASSQGQMSGNTIYF. The CDR3 bases are TGTGCCAGCAGCCAGGGACAGATGTCTGGAAACACCATATATTTT. The chain is built from TRBV4-2 and TRBJ1-3; 7 bases map to TRBD1. The V gene's germline CDR1 is LGHNA and CDR2 YNFKEQ. The CDR3 contains 15 residues. V lost 3 bases, J lost 1 base, and 3 bases stayed unmatched.

The gene calls are TRBV12-5 and TRBJ1-1; TRBD1 agrees at 11 bases. CDR3 length: 16 amino acids. Germline loops: CDR1 LGHNT, CDR2 FRNRAP. Trimming cost V 5 bases and J 2 bases; bases outside gene matches: 7. CDR3 bases: TGTGCTAGTGGTCCCGGACAGGGGGCTGGCAACACTGAAGCTTTCTTT. This codes for CASGPGQGAGNTEAFF.

This clonotype was seen just once. This chain connects TRBV3-1 to TRBJ2-3; the D is unclear. The CDR3 is made up of 15 amino acids. V dropped 3 bases and J dropped 1 base, with 11 bases sitting between them. CDR1 and CDR2 from the germline V gene are LGHDT and YNNKEL (reference sequence). CDR3 in DNA: TGTGCCAGCAGCCAGAATCCAGTAGGCACAGATACGCAGTATTTT. Translation gives CASSQNPVGTDTQYF.

This clonotype showed up many times. The chain carries TRBV30 and TRBJ2-4; D ambiguous. Germline lookup yields CDR1 GTSNPN and CDR2 SVGIG (reference sequence). CDR3 length equals 13 residues. The DNA of the CDR3 is TGTGCGACCAGCCGGGTAGCCAAAAACATTCAGTACTTC. Amino acids: CATSRVAKNIQYF.

This sequence joins TRBV20-1 and TRBJ1-5; D unclear. Trimming took off 6 bases at V and 0 bases at J, with 9 bases between the two ends. Germline assignment: CDR1 DFQATT and CDR2 SNEGSKA (reference sequence). This CDR3 has 13 amino acids. The CDR3 is CSARQDSNQPQHF. The CDR3 DNA sequence: TGCAGTGCAAGACAAGATAGCAATCAGCCCCAGCATTTT.

The chain joins TRBV11-2 to TRBJ2-7, with D possibly TRBD2 on 7 matching bases. Per the germline V gene, CDR1 is SGHAT and CDR2 is FQNNGV. The CDR3 runs 15 residues. The ends were cut back, 1 base at V and 4 bases at J, with 14 bases in the middle. The CDR3 coding sequence is TGTGCCAGCAGCTTAGGACAGGCGGGGGCATACGAGCAGTACGTC. Translation gives CASSLGQAGAYEQYV.

There are many counts of this clonotype. The V and J genes are TRBV20-1 and TRBJ2-7, with D perhaps given as TRBD1 or TRBD2 (5 bases each). This CDR3 has 14 residues. CDR1 is DFQATT, CDR2 SNEGSKA, per germline (reference sequence). V was shortened by 1 base and J by 0 bases, with 10 bases between the two germline ends. The CDR3 bases are TGCAGTGCTAGAGTCAGTGGGGGCTCCTACGAGCAGTACTTC. Translation: CSARVSGGSYEQYF.

The V call is TRBV20-1, the J call TRBJ2-1; 8 nucleotides align to TRBD2. This CDR3 has 14 residues. J was trimmed by 7 bases and V by 3 bases; bases with no gene match: 8. Looked up from germline, CDR1 is DFQATT and CDR2 is SNEGSKA (reference sequence). CDR3 in DNA: TGCAGTGCTAGCTCGGGGGGGCTTTGGAATGAGCAGTTCTTC. This gives the protein CSASSGGLWNEQFF.